This entry concerns a single T cell receptor beta chain. Trimming took off 6 bases at V and 4 bases at J, with 12 bases between the two ends. There are 13 residues in the CDR3. Germline V gene lookup returns CDR1 KGHSH and CDR2 LQKENI. This record belongs to a study of blood T cell repertoires in COVID-19. TCRdb's table, derived via immunoSEQ multiplex PCR, lists solely in-frame clones and lacks some. This sample has 250,000 or so clones, with about four fifths found just once. This sequence joins TRBV18 and TRBJ1-1; tentative D call: TRBD1 (5 bases). This TCR was sampled from a man aged 45-65 years who had recovered from COVID-19. The sample consisted of PBMCs or T cells enriched from blood (not recorded which). The CDR3 sequence is CASSPLGGTEAFF. CDR3 DNA sequence: TGTGCCAGCTCTCCTTTGGGGGGCACTGAAGCTTTCTTT. Supplemented by reference TRBV18 and TRBJ1-1, the full variable domain reads NAGVMQNPRHLVRRRGQEARLRCSPMKGHSHVYWYRQLPEEGLKFMVYLQKENIIDESGMPKERFSAEFPKEGPSILRIQQVVRGDSAAYFCASSPLGGTEAFFGQGTRLTVV.